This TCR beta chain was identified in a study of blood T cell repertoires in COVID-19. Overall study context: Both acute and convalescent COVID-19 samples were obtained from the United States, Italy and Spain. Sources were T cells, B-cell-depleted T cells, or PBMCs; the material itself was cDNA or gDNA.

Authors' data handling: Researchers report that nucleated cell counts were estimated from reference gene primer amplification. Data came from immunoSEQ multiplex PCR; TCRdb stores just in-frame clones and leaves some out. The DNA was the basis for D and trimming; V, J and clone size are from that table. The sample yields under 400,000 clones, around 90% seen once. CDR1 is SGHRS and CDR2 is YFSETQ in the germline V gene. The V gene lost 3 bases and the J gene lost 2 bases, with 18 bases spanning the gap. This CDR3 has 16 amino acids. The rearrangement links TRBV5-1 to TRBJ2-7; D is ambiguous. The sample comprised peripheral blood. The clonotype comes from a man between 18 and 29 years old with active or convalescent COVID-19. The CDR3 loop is CASSSPRGVETYEQYF. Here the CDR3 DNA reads TGCGCCAGCAGCTCCCCGCGCGGCGTTGAAACCTACGAGCAGTACTTC.